This T cell receptor (beta chain) was found in a study of CD8 T cells in Susac syndrome. The CDR3 contains 17 residues. Trimming took 4 bases from V and 3 from J, leaving 18 bases between them. CDR1 and CDR2 (germline): LGHDT, YNNKEL (reference sequence). With random hexamers, roughly 0.45 to 1 ug RNA was reverse transcribed. TCRdb re-derived calls from the immunoSEQ multiplex PCR reads in MiXCR, one entry per CDR3 protein. The top ten hold 0.085% to 0.1% of the sample, which has about 210,000 distinct CDR3 sequences, nearly 97% seen once. The rearrangement links TRBV3-1 to TRBJ2-2; TRBD1 might be the D (6 bases). The specimen was CD4+ T cells from PBMCs. The sequence was obtained from a human donor with multiple sclerosis. As DNA, the CDR3 is TGTGCCAGCAGCCCAGACAGGTCTCAACCTCACACCGGGGAGCTGTTTTTT. Protein sequence: CASSPDRSQPHTGELFF.